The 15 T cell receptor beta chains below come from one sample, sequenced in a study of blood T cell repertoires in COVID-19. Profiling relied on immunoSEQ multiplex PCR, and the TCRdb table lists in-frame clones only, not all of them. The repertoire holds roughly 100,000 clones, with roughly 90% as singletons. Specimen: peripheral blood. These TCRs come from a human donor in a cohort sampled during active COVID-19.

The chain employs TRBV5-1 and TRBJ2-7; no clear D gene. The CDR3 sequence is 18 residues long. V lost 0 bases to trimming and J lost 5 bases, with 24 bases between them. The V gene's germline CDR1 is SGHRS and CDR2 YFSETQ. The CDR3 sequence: CASSLAVRPTKPFNEQYF. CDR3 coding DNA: TGCGCCAGCAGCTTGGCCGTCAGGCCGACAAAGCCCTTTAACGAGCAGTACTTC. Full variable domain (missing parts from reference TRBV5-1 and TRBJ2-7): KAGVTQTPRYLIKTRGQQVTLSCSPISGHRSVSWYQQTPGQGLQFLFEYFSETQRNKGNFPGRFSGRQFSNSRSEMNVSTLELGDSALYLCASSLAVRPTKPFNEQYFGPGTRLTVT.

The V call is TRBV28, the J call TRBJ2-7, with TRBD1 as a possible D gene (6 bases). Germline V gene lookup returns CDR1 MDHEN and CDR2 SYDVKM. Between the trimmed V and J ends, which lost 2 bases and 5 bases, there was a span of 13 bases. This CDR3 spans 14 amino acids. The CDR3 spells CASSLGRGRDEQYF. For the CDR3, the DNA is TGTGCCAGCAGTTTAGGCAGGGGAAGGGACGAGCAGTACTTC.

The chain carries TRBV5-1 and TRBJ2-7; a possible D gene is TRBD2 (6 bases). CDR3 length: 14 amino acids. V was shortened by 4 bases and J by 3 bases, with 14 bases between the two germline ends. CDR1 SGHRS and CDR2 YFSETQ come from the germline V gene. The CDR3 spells CASSRAGTDYEQYF. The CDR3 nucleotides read TGCGCCAGCAGCCGAGCCGGGACTGACTACGAGCAGTACTTC.

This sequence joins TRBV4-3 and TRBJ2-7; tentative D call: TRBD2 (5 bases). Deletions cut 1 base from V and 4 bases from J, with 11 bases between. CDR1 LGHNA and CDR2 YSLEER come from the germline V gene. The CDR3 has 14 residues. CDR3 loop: CASSQGRGGYEQYF. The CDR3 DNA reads TGCGCCAGCAGCCAAGGTCGGGGTGGGTACGAGCAGTACTTC.

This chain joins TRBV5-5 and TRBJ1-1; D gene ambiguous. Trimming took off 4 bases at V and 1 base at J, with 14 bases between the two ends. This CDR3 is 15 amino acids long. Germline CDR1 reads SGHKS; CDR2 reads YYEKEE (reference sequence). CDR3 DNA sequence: TGTGCCAGCAGCCTAACACGAGCAGGGAACACTGAAGCTTTCTTT. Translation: CASSLTRAGNTEAFF.

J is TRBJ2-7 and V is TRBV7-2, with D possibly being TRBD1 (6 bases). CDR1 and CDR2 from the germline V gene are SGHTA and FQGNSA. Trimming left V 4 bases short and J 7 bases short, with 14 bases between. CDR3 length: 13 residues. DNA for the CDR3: TGTGCCAGCAGCTCGGCAGGGGCGCATGAGCAGTACTTC. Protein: CASSSAGAHEQYF.

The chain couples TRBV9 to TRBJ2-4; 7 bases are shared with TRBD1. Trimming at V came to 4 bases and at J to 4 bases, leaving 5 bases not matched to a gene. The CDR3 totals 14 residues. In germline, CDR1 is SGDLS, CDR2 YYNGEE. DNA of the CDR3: TGTGCCAGCAGCCCCCGGGACAGAAAAAACATTCAGTACTTC. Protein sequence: CASSPRDRKNIQYF.

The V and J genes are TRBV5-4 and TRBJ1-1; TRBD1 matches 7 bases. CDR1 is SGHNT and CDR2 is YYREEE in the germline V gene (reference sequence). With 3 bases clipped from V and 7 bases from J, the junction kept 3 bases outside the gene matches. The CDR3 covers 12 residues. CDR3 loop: CASSSTGLEAFF. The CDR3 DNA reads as TGTGCCAGCAGCTCGACAGGGCTTGAAGCTTTCTTT.

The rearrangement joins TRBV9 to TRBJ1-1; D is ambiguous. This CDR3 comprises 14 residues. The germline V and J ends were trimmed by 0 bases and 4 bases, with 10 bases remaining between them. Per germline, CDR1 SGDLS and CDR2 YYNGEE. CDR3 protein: CASSVDDLRTEAFF. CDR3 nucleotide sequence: TGTGCCAGCAGCGTAGACGACTTACGCACTGAAGCTTTCTTT.

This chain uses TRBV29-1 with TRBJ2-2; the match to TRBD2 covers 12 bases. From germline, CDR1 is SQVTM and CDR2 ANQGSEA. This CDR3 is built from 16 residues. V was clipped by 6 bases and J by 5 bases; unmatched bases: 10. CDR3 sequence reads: CSVESTSGSFTGELFF. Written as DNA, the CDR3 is TGCAGCGTCGAATCGACTAGCGGGAGCTTTACCGGGGAGCTGTTTTTT.

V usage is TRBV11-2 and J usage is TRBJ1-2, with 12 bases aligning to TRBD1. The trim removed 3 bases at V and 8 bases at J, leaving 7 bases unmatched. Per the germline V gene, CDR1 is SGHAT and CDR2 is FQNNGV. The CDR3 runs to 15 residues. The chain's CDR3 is CASSFGGTGGGGYTF. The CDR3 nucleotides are TGTGCCAGCAGCTTTGGGGGGACAGGGGGCGGAGGCTACACCTTC.

CDR3 residues: CASGLVLSSDRDSTEQYF. CDR3 DNA sequence: TGTGCTAGTGGTTTGGTACTTTCCTCGGACAGGGACTCCACCGAGCAGTACTTC. V and J are TRBV12-5 and TRBJ2-7, with 8 bases aligning to TRBD1. CDR3 length equals 18 residues. J lost 6 bases, V lost 0 bases, and 16 bases had no gene match. The germline gives CDR1 LGHNT, CDR2 FRNRAP.

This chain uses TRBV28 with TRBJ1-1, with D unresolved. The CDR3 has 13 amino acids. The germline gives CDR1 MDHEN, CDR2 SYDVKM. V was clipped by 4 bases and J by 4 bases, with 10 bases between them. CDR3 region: CASSSRLATEAFF. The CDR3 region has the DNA TGTGCCAGCAGTTCCCGATTAGCCACTGAAGCTTTCTTT. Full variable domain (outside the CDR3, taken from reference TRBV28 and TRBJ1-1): DVKVTQSSRYLVKRTGEKVFLECVQDMDHENMFWYRQDPGLGLRLIYFSYDVKMKEKGDIPEGYSVSREKKERFSLILESASTNQTSMYLCASSSRLATEAFFGQGTRLTVV.

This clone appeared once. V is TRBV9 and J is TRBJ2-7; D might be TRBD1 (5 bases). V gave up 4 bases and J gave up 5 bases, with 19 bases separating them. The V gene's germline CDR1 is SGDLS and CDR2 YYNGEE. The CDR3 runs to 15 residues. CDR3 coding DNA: TGTGCCAGCAGCCCACAGGCGACCCTCGTCCACGAGCAGTACTTC. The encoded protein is CASSPQATLVHEQYF.

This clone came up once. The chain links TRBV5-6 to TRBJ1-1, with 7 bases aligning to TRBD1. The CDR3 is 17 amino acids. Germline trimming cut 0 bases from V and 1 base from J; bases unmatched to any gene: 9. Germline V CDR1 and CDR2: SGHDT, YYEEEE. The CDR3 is CASSLEVGQRRNTEAFF. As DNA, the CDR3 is TGTGCCAGCAGCTTGGAAGTGGGACAGCGACGGAACACTGAAGCTTTCTTT.